This TCR beta chain was recovered during a study of cytomegalovirus exposure and HLA in healthy donors. Overall study results and limits: With high specificity and sensitivity, the classifier reportedly diagnosed cytomegalovirus status. In a later analysis, several top co-occurrence clusters appeared linked to parvovirus B19, influenza, CMV and Epstein-Barr virus. A later analysis revealed that TCR association rates differed between HLA loci, peaking at DRB1 and bottoming out at HLA-C. Later genetic work tied a missense DCLRE1C variant to beta-chain V and J trimming.

Concerning this clone itself: What it binds is unknown.

Unmatched junction bases numbered 4, after V lost 4 bases and J lost 5 bases. Germline loops: CDR1 MNHNS, CDR2 SASEGT. This CDR3 spans 14 amino acids. Use of 60 Vbeta and 13 Jbeta primers characterized the PCR. Data came from immunoSEQ multiplex PCR; TCRdb stores just in-frame clones and leaves some out. The data hold 200,000 or so clones, with around 81% observed a single time. The material sequenced was PBMCs. The source of this sequence is a woman between 18 and 29 years old in good health and CMV-seropositive. The rearrangement uses TRBV6-1 and TRBJ2-2; 7 bases map to TRBD2. For the CDR3, the DNA is TGTGCCAGCAGTGGACGGGGGGAAACCGGGGAGCTGTTTTTT. This sequence encodes CASSGRGETGELFF.